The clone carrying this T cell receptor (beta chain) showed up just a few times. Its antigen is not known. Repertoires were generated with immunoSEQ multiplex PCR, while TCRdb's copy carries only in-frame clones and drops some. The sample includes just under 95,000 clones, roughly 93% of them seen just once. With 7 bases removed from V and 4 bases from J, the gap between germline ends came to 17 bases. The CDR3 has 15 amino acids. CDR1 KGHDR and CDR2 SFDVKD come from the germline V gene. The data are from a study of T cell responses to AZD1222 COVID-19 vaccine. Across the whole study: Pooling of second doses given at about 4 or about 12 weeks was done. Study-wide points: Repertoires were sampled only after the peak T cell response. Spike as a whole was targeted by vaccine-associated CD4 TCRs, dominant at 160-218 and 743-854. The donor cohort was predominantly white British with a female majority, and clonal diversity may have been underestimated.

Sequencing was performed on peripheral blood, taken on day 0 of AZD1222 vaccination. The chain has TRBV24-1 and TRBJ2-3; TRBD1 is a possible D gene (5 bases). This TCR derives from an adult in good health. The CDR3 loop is CATRKGKGLSDTQYF. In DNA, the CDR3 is TGTGCCACCAGGAAAGGAAAGGGGTTGTCAGATACGCAGTATTTT.